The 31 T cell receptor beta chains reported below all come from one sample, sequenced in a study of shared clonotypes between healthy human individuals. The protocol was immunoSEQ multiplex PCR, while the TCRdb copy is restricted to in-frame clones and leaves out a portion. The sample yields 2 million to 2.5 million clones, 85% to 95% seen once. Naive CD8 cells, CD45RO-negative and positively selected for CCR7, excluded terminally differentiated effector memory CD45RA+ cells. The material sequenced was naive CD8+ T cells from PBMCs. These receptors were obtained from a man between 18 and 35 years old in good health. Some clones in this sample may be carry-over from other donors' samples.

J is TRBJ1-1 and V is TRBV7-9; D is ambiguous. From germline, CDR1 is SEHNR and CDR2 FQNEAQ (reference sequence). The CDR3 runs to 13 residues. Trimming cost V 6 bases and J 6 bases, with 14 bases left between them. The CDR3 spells CASSSPWRAEAFF. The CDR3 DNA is TGTGCCAGCAGTTCCCCATGGAGGGCTGAAGCTTTCTTT.

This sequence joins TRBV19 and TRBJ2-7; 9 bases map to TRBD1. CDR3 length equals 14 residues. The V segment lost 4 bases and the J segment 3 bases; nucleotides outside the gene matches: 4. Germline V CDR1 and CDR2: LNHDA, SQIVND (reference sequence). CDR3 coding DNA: TGTGCCAGTAGTAACCGGGACAGGGACTACGAGCAGTACTTC. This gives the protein CASSNRDRDYEQYF.

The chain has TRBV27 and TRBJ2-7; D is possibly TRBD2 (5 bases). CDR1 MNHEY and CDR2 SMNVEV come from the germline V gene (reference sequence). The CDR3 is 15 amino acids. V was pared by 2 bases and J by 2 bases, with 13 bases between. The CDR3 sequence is CASSLLRGSAYEQYF. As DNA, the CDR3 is TGTGCCAGCAGTTTACTACGAGGGAGCGCCTACGAGCAGTACTTC.

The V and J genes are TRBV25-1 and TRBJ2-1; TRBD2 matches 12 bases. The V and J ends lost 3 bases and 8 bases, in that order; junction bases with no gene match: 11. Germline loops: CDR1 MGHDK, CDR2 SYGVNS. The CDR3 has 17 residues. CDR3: CASSDRLAGGPTDEQFF. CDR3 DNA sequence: TGTGCCAGCAGTGATAGGCTAGCGGGAGGGCCTACCGATGAGCAGTTCTTC.

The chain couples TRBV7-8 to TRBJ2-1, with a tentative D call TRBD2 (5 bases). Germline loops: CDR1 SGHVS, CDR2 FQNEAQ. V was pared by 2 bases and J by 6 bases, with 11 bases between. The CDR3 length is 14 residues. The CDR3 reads CASSLIGGFNEQFF. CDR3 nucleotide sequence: TGTGCCAGCAGCTTAATTGGCGGGTTCAATGAGCAGTTCTTC.

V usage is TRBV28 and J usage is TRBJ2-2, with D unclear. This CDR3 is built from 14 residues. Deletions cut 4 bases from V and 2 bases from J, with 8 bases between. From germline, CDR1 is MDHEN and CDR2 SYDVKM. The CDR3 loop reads CASSWTLNTGELFF. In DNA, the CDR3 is TGTGCCAGCAGTTGGACCCTAAACACCGGGGAGCTGTTTTTT.

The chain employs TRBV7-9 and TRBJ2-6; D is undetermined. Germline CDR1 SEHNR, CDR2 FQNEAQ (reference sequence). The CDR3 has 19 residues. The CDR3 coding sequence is TGTTCCGAGTACGCCTTGGCCCCGAGAAGGGCAAACGGGGCCAACGTCCTGACTTTC. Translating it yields CSEYALAPRRANGANVLTF.

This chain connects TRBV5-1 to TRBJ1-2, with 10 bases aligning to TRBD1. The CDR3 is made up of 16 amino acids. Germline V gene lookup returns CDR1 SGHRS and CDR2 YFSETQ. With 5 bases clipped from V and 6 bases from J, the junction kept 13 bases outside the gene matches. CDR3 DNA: TGCGCCAGCAGGCTGACAGGGGGCGCGGACCGTAATGGCTACACCTTC. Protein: CASRLTGGADRNGYTF.

CDR3 nucleotides: TGCAGCGTCGCCCGGGATGAGCAGTTCTTC. Translation gives CSVARDEQFF. The chain employs TRBV29-1 and TRBJ2-1; no clear D gene. The V and J ends lost 6 bases and 8 bases respectively, with 8 bases between them. Germline V gene sequence: CDR1 SQVTM, CDR2 ANQGSEA. CDR3 size: 10 residues.

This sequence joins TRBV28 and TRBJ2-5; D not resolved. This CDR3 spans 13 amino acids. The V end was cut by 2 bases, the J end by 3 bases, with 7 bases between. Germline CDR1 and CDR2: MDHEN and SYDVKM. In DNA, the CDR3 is TGTGCCAGCAGTTTAGAGGCAAAAGAGACCCAGTACTTC. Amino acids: CASSLEAKETQYF.

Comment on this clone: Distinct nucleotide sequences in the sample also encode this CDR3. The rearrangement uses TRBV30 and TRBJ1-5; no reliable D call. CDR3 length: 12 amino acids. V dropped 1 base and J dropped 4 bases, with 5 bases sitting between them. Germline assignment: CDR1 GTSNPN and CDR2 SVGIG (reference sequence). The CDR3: CAWSAGNQPQHF. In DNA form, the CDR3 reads TGTGCCTGGAGTGCGGGGAATCAGCCCCAGCATTTT.

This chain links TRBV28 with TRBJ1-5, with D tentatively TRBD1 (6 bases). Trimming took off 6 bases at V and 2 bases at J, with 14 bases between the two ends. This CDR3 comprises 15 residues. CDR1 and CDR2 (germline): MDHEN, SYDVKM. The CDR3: CASRAQGRRNQPQHF. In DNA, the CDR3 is TGTGCCAGCAGGGCACAGGGACGGCGCAATCAGCCCCAGCATTTT.

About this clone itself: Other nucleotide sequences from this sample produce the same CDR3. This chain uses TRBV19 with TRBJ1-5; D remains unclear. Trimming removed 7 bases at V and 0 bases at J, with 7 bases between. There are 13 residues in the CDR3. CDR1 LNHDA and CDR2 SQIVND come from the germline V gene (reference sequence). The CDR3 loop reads CASKEYSNQPQHF. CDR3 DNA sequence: TGTGCCAGTAAGGAGTATAGCAATCAGCCCCAGCATTTT.

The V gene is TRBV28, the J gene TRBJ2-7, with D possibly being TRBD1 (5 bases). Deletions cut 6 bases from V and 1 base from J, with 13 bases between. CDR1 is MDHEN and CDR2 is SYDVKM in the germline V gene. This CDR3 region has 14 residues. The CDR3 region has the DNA TGTGCCAGCAGGCCTAGGGGCGGATCCTACGAGCAGTACTTC. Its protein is CASRPRGGSYEQYF.

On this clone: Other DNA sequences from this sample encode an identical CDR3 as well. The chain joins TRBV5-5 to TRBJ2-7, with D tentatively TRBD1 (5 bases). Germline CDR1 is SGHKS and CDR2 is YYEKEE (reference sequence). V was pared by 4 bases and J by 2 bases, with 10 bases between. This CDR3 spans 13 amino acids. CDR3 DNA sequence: TGTGCCAGCAGCCTGGGGCGGACCTACGAGCAGTACTTC. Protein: CASSLGRTYEQYF.

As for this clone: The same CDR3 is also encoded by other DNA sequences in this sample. CDR3 residues: CASSQGNYGYTF. CDR3 in DNA: TGTGCCAGCAGCCAGGGGAACTATGGCTACACCTTC. The chain employs TRBV6-5 and TRBJ1-2; a weak D match, TRBD1 (6 bases). The V end was cut by 6 bases, the J end by 2 bases, with 7 bases between. Looked up from germline, CDR1 is MNHEY and CDR2 is SVGAGI. This CDR3 has 12 amino acids.

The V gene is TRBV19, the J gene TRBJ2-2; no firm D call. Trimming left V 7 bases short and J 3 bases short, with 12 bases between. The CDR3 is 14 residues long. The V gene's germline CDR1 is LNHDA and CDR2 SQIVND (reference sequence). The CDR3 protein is CASTWPGYTGELFF. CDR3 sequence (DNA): TGTGCCAGTACCTGGCCCGGGTACACCGGGGAGCTGTTTTTT.

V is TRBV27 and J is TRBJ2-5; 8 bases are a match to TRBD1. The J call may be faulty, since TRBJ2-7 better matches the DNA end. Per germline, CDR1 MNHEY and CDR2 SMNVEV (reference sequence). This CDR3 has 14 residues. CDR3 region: CASSLSQGVYEQYF. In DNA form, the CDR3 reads TGTGCCAGCAGTTTATCACAGGGGGTCTACGAGCAGTACTTC.

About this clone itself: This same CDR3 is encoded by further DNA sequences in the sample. Here the CDR3 reads CASSPGSSYEQYF. The CDR3 DNA is TGTGCCAGCAGCCCAGGCTCCTCCTACGAGCAGTACTTC. V usage is TRBV9 and J usage is TRBJ2-7; D unresolved. This CDR3 has 13 residues. V was trimmed by 4 bases and J by 0 bases, leaving 8 bases between them. Germline V gives CDR1 SGDLS, CDR2 YYNGEE.

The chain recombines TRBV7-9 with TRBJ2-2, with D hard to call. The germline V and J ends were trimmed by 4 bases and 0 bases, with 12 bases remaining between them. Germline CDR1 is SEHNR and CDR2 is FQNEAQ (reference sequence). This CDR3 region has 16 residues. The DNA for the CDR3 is TGTGCCAGCAGCTCTCCCCTTGTACCGAACACCGGGGAGCTGTTTTTT. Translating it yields CASSSPLVPNTGELFF.

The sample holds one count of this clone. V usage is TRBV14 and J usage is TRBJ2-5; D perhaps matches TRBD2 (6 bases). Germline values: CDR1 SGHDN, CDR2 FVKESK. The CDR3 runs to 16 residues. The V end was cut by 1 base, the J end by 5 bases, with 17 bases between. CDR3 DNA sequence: TGTGCCAGCAGCCAAGGAGGCGGAGGGCCTGGGGAGACCCAGTACTTC. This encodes CASSQGGGGPGETQYF.

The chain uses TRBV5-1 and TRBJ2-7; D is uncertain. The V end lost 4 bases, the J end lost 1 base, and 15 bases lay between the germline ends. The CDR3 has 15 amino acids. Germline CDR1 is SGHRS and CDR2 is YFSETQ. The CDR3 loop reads CASSPRTGWSYEQYF. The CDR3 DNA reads TGCGCCAGCAGCCCCCGGACCGGCTGGTCCTACGAGCAGTACTTC. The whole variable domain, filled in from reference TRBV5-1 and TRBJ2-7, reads KAGVTQTPRYLIKTRGQQVTLSCSPISGHRSVSWYQQTPGQGLQFLFEYFSETQRNKGNFPGRFSGRQFSNSRSEMNVSTLELGDSALYLCASSPRTGWSYEQYFGPGTRLTVT.

This CDR3 reads CASSVGGRAHSYNEQFF. CDR3 nucleotides: TGTGCCAGCAGCGTAGGCGGGAGGGCCCACTCCTACAATGAGCAGTTCTTC. The chain combines TRBV9 with TRBJ2-1; 9 positions agree with TRBD2. The CDR3 runs 17 residues. With V trimmed by 0 bases and J by 0 bases, 4 bases remained unmatched. The germline V gene has CDR1 SGDLS and CDR2 YYNGEE.

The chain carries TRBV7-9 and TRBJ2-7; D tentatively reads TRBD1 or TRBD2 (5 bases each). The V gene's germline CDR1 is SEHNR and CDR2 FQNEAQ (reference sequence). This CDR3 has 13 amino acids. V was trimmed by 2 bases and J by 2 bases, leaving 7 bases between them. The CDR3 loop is CASSLRDPYEQYF. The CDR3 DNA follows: TGTGCCAGCAGCTTACGGGACCCCTACGAGCAGTACTTC.

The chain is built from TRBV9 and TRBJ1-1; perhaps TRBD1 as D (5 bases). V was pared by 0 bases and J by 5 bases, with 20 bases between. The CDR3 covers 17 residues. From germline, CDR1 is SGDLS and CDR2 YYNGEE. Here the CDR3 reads CASSVEGMAPPGTEAFF. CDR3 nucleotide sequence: TGTGCCAGCAGCGTAGAGGGGATGGCACCCCCGGGGACTGAAGCTTTCTTT.

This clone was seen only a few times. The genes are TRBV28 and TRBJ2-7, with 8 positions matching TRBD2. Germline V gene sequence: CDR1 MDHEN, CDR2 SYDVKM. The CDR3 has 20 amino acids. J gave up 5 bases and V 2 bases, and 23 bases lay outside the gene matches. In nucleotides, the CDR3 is TGTGCCAGCAGTTTACCAGGTCCCCTAGGAAGCCGGGAGGGCCTGGACGAGCAGTACTTC. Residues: CASSLPGPLGSREGLDEQYF.

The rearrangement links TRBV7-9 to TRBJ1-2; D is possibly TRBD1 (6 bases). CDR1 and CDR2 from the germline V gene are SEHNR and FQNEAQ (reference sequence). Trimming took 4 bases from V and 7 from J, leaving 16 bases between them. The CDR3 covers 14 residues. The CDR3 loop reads CASSSTSRGAGYTF. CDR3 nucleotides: TGTGCCAGCAGCTCGACTTCCCGGGGGGCTGGCTACACCTTC.

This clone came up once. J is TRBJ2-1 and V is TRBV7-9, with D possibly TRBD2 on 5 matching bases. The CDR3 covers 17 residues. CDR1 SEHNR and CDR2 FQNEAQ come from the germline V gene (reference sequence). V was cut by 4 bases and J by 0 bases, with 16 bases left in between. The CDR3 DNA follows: TGTGCCAGCAGCTACTCCTTTGCGGGTAGCTCCTACAATGAGCAGTTCTTC. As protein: CASSYSFAGSSYNEQFF.

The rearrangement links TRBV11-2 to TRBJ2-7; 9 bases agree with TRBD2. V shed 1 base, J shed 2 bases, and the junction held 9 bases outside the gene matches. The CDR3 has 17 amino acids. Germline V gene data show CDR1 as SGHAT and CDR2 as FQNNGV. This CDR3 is CASSLGYGGRAAYEQYF. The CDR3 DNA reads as TGTGCCAGCAGCTTAGGATATGGCGGGAGGGCCGCCTACGAGCAGTACTTC.

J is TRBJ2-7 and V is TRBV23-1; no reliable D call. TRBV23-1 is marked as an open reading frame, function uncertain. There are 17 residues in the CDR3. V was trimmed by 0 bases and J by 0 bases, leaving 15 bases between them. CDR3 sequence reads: CASSQSYQRDTSYEQYF. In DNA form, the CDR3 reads TGCGCCAGCAGTCAATCTTATCAGCGTGACACCTCCTACGAGCAGTACTTC.

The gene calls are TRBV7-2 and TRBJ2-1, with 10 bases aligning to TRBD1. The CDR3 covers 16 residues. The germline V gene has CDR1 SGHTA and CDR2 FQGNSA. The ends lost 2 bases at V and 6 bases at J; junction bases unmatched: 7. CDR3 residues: CASSLRQGAKFNEQFF. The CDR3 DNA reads TGTGCCAGCAGCTTAAGACAGGGGGCCAAATTCAATGAGCAGTTCTTC.